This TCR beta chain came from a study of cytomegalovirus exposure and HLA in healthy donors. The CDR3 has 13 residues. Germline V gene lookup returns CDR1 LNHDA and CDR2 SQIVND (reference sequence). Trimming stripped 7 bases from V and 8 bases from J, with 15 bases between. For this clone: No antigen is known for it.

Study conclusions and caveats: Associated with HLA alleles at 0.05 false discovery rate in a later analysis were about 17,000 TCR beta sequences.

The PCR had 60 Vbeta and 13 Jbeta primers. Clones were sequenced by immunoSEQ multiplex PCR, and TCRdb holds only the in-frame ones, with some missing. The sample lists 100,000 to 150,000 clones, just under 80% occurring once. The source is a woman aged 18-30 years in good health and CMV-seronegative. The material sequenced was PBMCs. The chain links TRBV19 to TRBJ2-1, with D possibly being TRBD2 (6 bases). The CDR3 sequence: CASTGLARDEQFF. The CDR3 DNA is TGTGCCAGTACGGGGCTAGCGAGGGATGAGCAGTTCTTC.